This entry concerns a single T cell receptor beta chain. The data belong to a study of blood T cell repertoires in COVID-19. At the level of the study: Samples taken during acute and convalescent COVID-19 were collected in the United States, Italy and Spain.

V lost 5 bases to trimming and J lost 1 base, with 14 bases between them. The germline V gene encodes CDR1 MNHEY and CDR2 SVGAGI. The CDR3 runs to 15 residues. Donors in Cohort 3 counted as recovered after two negative PCRs, clearance, or symptom resolution. This table comes from immunoSEQ multiplex PCR, and its TCRdb copy is limited to in-frame clones, with some not included. The sample consists of 100,000 to 150,000 clones, around nine tenths of them appearing once. The V call is TRBV6-5, the J call TRBJ1-2; possibly TRBD1 for D (6 bases). The sequencing sample was made of PBMCs or T cells enriched from blood (not recorded which). This sequence originates from a woman in her forties or fifties who had recovered from COVID-19. The CDR3 protein is CASSRGQQVNYGYTF. The CDR3, as DNA: TGTGCCAGCAGTAGAGGACAGCAAGTTAACTATGGCTACACCTTC.